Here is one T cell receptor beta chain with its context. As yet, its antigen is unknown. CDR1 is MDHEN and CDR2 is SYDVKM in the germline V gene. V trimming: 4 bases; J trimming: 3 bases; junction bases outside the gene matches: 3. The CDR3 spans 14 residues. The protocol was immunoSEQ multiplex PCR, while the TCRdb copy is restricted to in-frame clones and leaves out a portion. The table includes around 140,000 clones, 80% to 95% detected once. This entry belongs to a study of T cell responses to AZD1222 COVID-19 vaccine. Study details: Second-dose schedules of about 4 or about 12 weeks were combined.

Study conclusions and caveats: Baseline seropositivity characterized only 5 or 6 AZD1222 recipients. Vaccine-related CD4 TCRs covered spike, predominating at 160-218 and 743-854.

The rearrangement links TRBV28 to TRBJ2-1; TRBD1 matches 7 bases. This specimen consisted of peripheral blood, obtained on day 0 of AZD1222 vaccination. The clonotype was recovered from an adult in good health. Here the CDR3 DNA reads TGTGCCAGCAGTTGGAACAGGGGCTACAATGAGCAGTTCTTC. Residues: CASSWNRGYNEQFF.